These T cell receptor beta chains were read from a single sample in a study of blood T cell repertoires in COVID-19. Using immunoSEQ multiplex PCR, the repertoire was profiled, and TCRdb retains in-frame clones only, with some absent. The data contain 15,000 to 20,000 clones, around 88% of them singletons. The sample taken for sequencing was peripheral blood. These receptor sequences come from a human donor in a cohort sampled during active COVID-19. Each CDR3 is given with its conserved first and last residue. D genes are given only for firm matches. The listing skips clone size in some rows; elsewhere it reads once, few, many or a size class.

- | TRBD1 | TRBJ2-2 | TRBV19 | TGTGCCAGTAACAGGGGGCGTAGCACCGGGGAGCTGTTTTTT | CASNRGRSTGELFF
- | - | TRBJ1-6 | TRBV5-5 | TGTGCCAGCAGCCAGAGGCCCGTCGGTAATTCACCCCTCCACTTT | CASSQRPVGNSPLHF
- | TRBD2 | TRBJ2-2 | TRBV28 | TGTGCCGGCGGGGGGGCGAGATCGGCCGGGGAGCTGTTTTTT | CAGGGARSAGELFF
- | TRBD2 | TRBJ2-2 | TRBV30 | TGTGCCTGGAGAGCGGTCGGGGGGGCCGGGGAGCTGTTTTTT | CAWRAVGGAGELFF
- | - | TRBJ1-6 | TRBV6-1 | TGTGCCAGCAGTGTAGCCTCAATTATAGTCGATTCACCCCTCCACTTT | CASSVASIIVDSPLHF
- | - | TRBJ1-2 | TRBV4-3 | TGCGCCAGCAGCCAAGAATCAGGGGCCAACTATGGCTACACCTTC | CASSQESGANYGYTF
- | - | TRBJ1-1 | TRBV28 | TGTGCCAGCAGTTTAAAAACTTATTTTGAAGCTTTCTTT | CASSLKTYFEAFF
- | - | TRBJ1-1 | TRBV2 | TGTGCCAGCAGTGAAACTCAGGTGAACACTGAAGCTTTCTTT | CASSETQVNTEAFF
medium-sized | TRBD2 | TRBJ2-1 | TRBV28 | TGTGCCAGCAGTGGGGCGGGACTAGCGGGGGGTGTTTACAATGAGCAGTTCTTC | CASSGAGLAGGVYNEQFF
once | - | TRBJ1-1 | TRBV5-6 | TGTGCCAGCAGCTTGGCAAGTTTGAGGAACACTGAAGCTTTCTTT | CASSLASLRNTEAFF
once | TRBD1 | TRBJ2-1 | TRBV5-8 | TGTGCCAGCACCTGGGGGACAGGGAGAGGCAATGAGCAGTTCTTC | CASTWGTGRGNEQFF
- | - | TRBJ2-7 | TRBV3-1/TRBV3-2 | TGTGCCAGCAGCCAAGGCTACCGGGACACCAAGCAGTACTTC | CASSQGYRDTKQYF
once | TRBD1 | TRBJ2-5 | TRBV10-3 | TGTGCCATCAGCAGGCAGGGGGCAGGAGAGACCCAGTACTTC | CAISRQGAGETQYF
- | - | TRBJ2-3 | TRBV19 | TGTGCCAGTAGTGCCCTGATAGCCGATACGCAGTATTTT | CASSALIADTQYF
- | TRBD1 | TRBJ2-7 | TRBV28 | TGTGCCAGCAGTTCACCAAGACCACGGGACAGGGGGTCATACTTC | CASSSPRPRDRGSYF
- | - | TRBJ2-3 | TRBV7-9 | TGTGCCAGCAGCTTCCAAGCGTCTAGCACAGATACGCAGTATTTT | CASSFQASSTDTQYF
- | - | TRBJ2-4 | TRBV4-3 | TGCGCCAGCAGCCCTACCAGGGACATCTCTTCTCAGTACTTC | CASSPTRDISSQYF
- | TRBD1 | TRBJ1-1 | TRBV2 | TGTGCCAGCAGCCAGGGGGCAATCACTGAAGCTTTCTTT | CASSQGAITEAFF
- | - | TRBJ1-5 | TRBV30 | TGTGCCTGGAGCGCTGTAGGATTGGTTAGGGGAAGCCAGCCCCAGCATTTT | CAWSAVGLVRGSQPQHF
- | TRBD1 | TRBJ1-6 | TRBV6-5 | TGTGCCAGCCAGGACAGGGTTGTTTCACCCCTCCACTTT | CASQDRVVSPLHF
- | TRBD1 | TRBJ2-7 | TRBV9 | TGTGCCAGCAGCCCCCGGGACAGGGAGCACGAGCAGTACTTC | CASSPRDREHEQYF
- | TRBD1 | TRBJ2-7 | TRBV5-1 | TGCGCCAGCAGCTTGGGCCACAGGGGTTCCTACGAGCAGTACTTC | CASSLGHRGSYEQYF
few | TRBD1 | TRBJ1-3 | TRBV15 | TGTGCCACCAGCAGGGGACAGGGCCCTACTAACTCTGGAAACACCATATATTTT | CATSRGQGPTNSGNTIYF
- | TRBD2 | TRBJ2-1 | TRBV7-2 | TGTGCCAGCAGCAAGGGACTAGCGGAAAACAATGAGCAGTTCTTC | CASSKGLAENNEQFF
- | TRBD2 | TRBJ2-5 | TRBV7-2 | TGTGCCAGCAGCTTAGCCCCTAGCGGGGGCCAAGAGACCCAGTACTTC | CASSLAPSGGQETQYF
- | TRBD1 | TRBJ1-2 | TRBV28 | TGTGCCAGCAGTTCCCCCGGGACAGACTTTAACTATGGCTACACCTTC | CASSSPGTDFNYGYTF
few | - | TRBJ2-1 | TRBV7-9 | TGTGCCAGCAGCTCCCCCGGGACTCGGGAAAATGAGCAGTTCTTC | CASSSPGTRENEQFF
- | TRBD1 | TRBJ1-1 | TRBV11-3 | TGTGCCAGCAGCTTAAGGACAGGGATTGCTGAAGCTTTCTTT | CASSLRTGIAEAFF
few | - | TRBJ1-1 | TRBV29-1 | TGCAGCGTTGCCCCCCGTAGCCTGAACACTGAAGCTTTCTTT | CSVAPRSLNTEAFF
- | - | TRBJ1-2 | TRBV28 | TGTGCCAGCAGTTTATACCAGGGTCGCGGCTACACCTTC | CASSLYQGRGYTF
once | TRBD2 | TRBJ2-1 | TRBV15 | TGTGCCACCAGCAGAGCGGGGGGGGCAATAAATGAGCAGTTCTTC | CATSRAGGAINEQFF